Each of the 30 T cell receptor beta chains below was sequenced from the same sample in a study of shared clonotypes between healthy human individuals. Sequenced by immunoSEQ multiplex PCR; TCRdb stores in-frame clones only, minus some. The repertoire includes about 1,500,000 clones, 95% to 97% of them detected once, and about 1.2% sits in the top ten. Sequencing input: naive CD4+ T cells sorted from blood. Stated subset: CD45RA+ positively selected. These receptor sequences come from a man in his thirties or forties in good health.

The chain has TRBV6-5 and TRBJ2-3; a weak D match, TRBD2 (7 bases). The CDR3 loop spans 14 amino acids. The V end was cut by 6 bases, the J end by 4 bases, with 14 bases between. Germline CDR1 MNHEY, CDR2 SVGAGI. CDR3 coding DNA: TGTGCCAGCAGCCCTAGGGGGGGAGCAGATACGCAGTATTTT. Translated: CASSPRGGADTQYF.

The rearrangement joins TRBV6-1 to TRBJ2-1; D is undetermined. V was trimmed by 1 base and J by 0 bases, leaving 10 bases between them. CDR1 is MNHNS, CDR2 SASEGT, per germline. The CDR3 covers 16 residues. The CDR3 is CASSEDEWSSYNEQFF. CDR3 nucleotide sequence: TGTGCCAGCAGTGAAGACGAGTGGAGCTCCTACAATGAGCAGTTCTTC.

The chain carries TRBV27 and TRBJ2-7, with TRBD1 matching over 10 bases. The length of the CDR3 is 15 residues. Looked up from germline, CDR1 is MNHEY and CDR2 is SMNVEV (reference sequence). The ends lost 3 bases at V and 4 bases at J; junction bases unmatched: 6. The CDR3 DNA reads as TGTGCCAGCAGTTTTTCCGGGACAGGGGTTTACGAGCAGTACTTC. Encoded protein: CASSFSGTGVYEQYF.

The chain links TRBV18 to TRBJ1-5, with D possibly being TRBD1 (5 bases). CDR1 KGHSH and CDR2 LQKENI come from the germline V gene. The CDR3 sequence is 15 residues long. V was trimmed by 3 bases and J by 9 bases, leaving 18 bases between them. CDR3 residues: CASSPSSGTSRPQHF. The CDR3 DNA reads TGTGCCAGCTCACCGTCCTCAGGGACCTCGCGGCCCCAGCATTTT.

In regard to this clone: This sample includes further DNA sequences coding for the same CDR3. The rearrangement uses TRBV9 and TRBJ2-3; D gene unclear. CDR1 is SGDLS, CDR2 YYNGEE, per germline. V was cut by 2 bases and J by 0 bases, with 7 bases left in between. The CDR3 has 14 amino acids. For the CDR3, the DNA is TGTGCCAGCAGCGTCGACCCTAGCACAGATACGCAGTATTTT. Its protein product is CASSVDPSTDTQYF.

The chain joins TRBV4-3 to TRBJ2-2, with D possibly being TRBD1 (6 bases). The CDR3 has 22 residues. CDR1 and CDR2 from the germline V gene are LGHNA and YSLEER. V lost 2 bases, J lost 6 bases, and 34 bases lay in between. The CDR3 DNA reads TGCGCCAGCAGCCAATTCGTTGGGGGCGATCCGATCGTCCGCTCAATCGCCGGGGAGCTGTTTTTT. Translating gives CASSQFVGGDPIVRSIAGELFF.

The genes are TRBV14 and TRBJ2-5; D is perhaps TRBD2 (6 bases). V was cut by 0 bases and J by 4 bases, with 9 bases left in between. CDR3 length: 14 residues. CDR1 is SGHDN and CDR2 is FVKESK in the germline V gene. The CDR3 spells CASSQDLARETQYF. The CDR3 nucleotides are TGTGCCAGCAGCCAAGACCTAGCGCGAGAGACCCAGTACTTC.

The V gene is TRBV15, the J gene TRBJ2-7, with 8 nucleotides matching TRBD2. Germline assignment: CDR1 LNHNV and CDR2 YYDKDF (reference sequence). V gave up 6 bases and J gave up 0 bases; unmatched junction bases: 7. The CDR3 loop spans 15 amino acids. CDR3 loop: CATSPLAGDSYEQYF. The CDR3 region has the DNA TGTGCCACCAGTCCGCTAGCGGGTGACTCCTACGAGCAGTACTTC.

The CDR3 sequence is CASSLISGDSYEQYF. In nucleotides, the CDR3 is TGTGCCAGCAGCTTAATCTCGGGGGACTCCTACGAGCAGTACTTC. The chain joins TRBV7-8 to TRBJ2-7; D is possibly TRBD2 (6 bases). CDR1 and CDR2 (germline): SGHVS, FQNEAQ. V dropped 2 bases and J dropped 0 bases, with 11 bases sitting between them. The CDR3 totals 15 residues.

A remark on this clone: This CDR3 is also generated by other DNA sequences in the sample. The CDR3 here is CASSPGAGEYEQYF. The CDR3 nucleotides are TGCGCCAGCAGCCCGGGGGCGGGAGAGTACGAGCAGTACTTC. V usage is TRBV5-1 and J usage is TRBJ2-7, with D possibly TRBD2 on 7 matching bases. Looked up from germline, CDR1 is SGHRS and CDR2 is YFSETQ. Trimming stripped 4 bases from V and 4 bases from J, with 15 bases between. The CDR3 has 14 residues.

The V call is TRBV11-3, the J call TRBJ2-7; 11 bases align to TRBD2. The CDR3 sequence is 15 residues long. Trimming removed 1 base from V and 4 bases from J; junction bases left unmatched: 3. Germline values: CDR1 SGHNT, CDR2 YENEEA. The CDR3 DNA is TGTGCCAGCAGCTTAGTAATAGCGGGAGGGTACGAGCAGTACTTC. Protein product: CASSLVIAGGYEQYF.

The rearrangement joins TRBV5-1 to TRBJ2-3; the D is unclear. In germline, CDR1 is SGHRS, CDR2 YFSETQ. V shed 5 bases and J shed 1 base, with 11 bases lying between them. The CDR3 extends over 14 amino acids. The CDR3 region is CASSREIGTDTQYF. CDR3 in DNA: TGCGCCAGCAGTCGCGAGATCGGCACAGATACGCAGTATTTT.

V gene TRBV6-1 combines with J gene TRBJ2-3; D may be TRBD1 (5 bases). This CDR3 is built from 14 residues. The germline gives CDR1 MNHNS, CDR2 SASEGT. The V and J ends lost 10 bases and 5 bases respectively, with 19 bases between them. CDR3 loop: CATTPGWRIDTQYF. In DNA form, the CDR3 reads TGTGCCACTACCCCAGGGTGGCGAATAGATACGCAGTATTTT.

The V gene is TRBV30, the J gene TRBJ1-5, with 10 bases identical to TRBD1. Germline CDR1 reads GTSNPN; CDR2 reads SVGIG (reference sequence). V dropped 2 bases and J dropped 0; count of bases not matched to a gene: 16. The CDR3 has 20 amino acids. CDR3: CAWSHDPGTGAQYSNQPQHF. Here the CDR3 DNA reads TGTGCCTGGAGTCACGACCCCGGGACAGGGGCCCAGTATAGCAATCAGCCCCAGCATTTT.

The V gene is TRBV10-2, the J gene TRBJ2-2; 9 bases are a match to TRBD1. Germline V gene sequence: CDR1 WSHSY, CDR2 SAAADI. The CDR3 has 14 residues. Trimming took 8 bases from V and 8 from J; bases not matched to a gene: 9. CDR3 sequence reads: CASSLNRGQGELFF. CDR3 nucleotides: TGCGCCAGCTCCTTGAACAGGGGGCAAGGGGAGCTGTTTTTT.

V and J are TRBV7-3 and TRBJ2-1; tentative D call: TRBD1 (6 bases). Germline loops: CDR1 SGHTA, CDR2 FQGTGA. The CDR3 is 17 residues long. Trimming took off 0 bases at V and 5 bases at J, with 17 bases between the two ends. CDR3 region: CASSLTLGAGADNEQFF. The DNA of the CDR3 is TGTGCCAGCAGCTTAACCCTGGGGGCAGGGGCCGACAATGAGCAGTTCTTC.

The genes are TRBV19 and TRBJ2-1, with 14 bases lining up with TRBD2. There are 17 residues in the CDR3. Germline V CDR1 and CDR2: LNHDA, SQIVND (reference sequence). V shed 7 bases and J 0 bases; nucleotides not matched to a gene: 5. CDR3 in DNA: TGTGCCAGTAAAGTTGGGACTAGCGGGAGCTCCTACAATGAGCAGTTCTTC. It yields the protein CASKVGTSGSSYNEQFF. The full variable domain, completed using reference TRBV19 and TRBJ2-1, is DGGITQSPKYLFRKEGQNVTLSCEQNLNHDAMYWYRQDPGQGLRLIYYSQIVNDFQKGDIAEGYSVSREKKESFPLTVTSAQKNPTAFYLCASKVGTSGSSYNEQFFGPGTRLTVL.

The J gene is TRBJ2-7, the V gene TRBV27; 12 nucleotides line up with TRBD2. The CDR3 runs 18 residues. The V and J ends lost 1 base and 3 bases, in that order; junction bases with no gene match: 10. Germline V lookup: CDR1 MNHEY, CDR2 SMNVEV (reference sequence). The CDR3 reads CASSLLPPSTSGSYEQYF. CDR3 coding DNA: TGTGCCAGCAGTTTATTACCCCCCTCGACTAGCGGGAGCTACGAGCAGTACTTC.

The chain combines TRBV30 with TRBJ1-2; unclear D gene. The V end was cut by 0 bases, the J end by 4 bases, with 6 bases between. The CDR3 sequence is 12 residues long. Germline values: CDR1 GTSNPN, CDR2 SVGIG (reference sequence). CDR3 bases: TGTGCCTGGAGTGTGGGAGTCTATGGCTACACCTTC. The encoded protein is CAWSVGVYGYTF.

The chain couples TRBV9 to TRBJ2-3, with TRBD1 matching over 9 bases. V was pared by 1 base and J by 4 bases, with 7 bases of the junction left unmatched. This CDR3 region has 16 residues. Germline V gene lookup returns CDR1 SGDLS and CDR2 YYNGEE. CDR3 residues: CASSVWGQGQSDTQYF. The CDR3, as DNA: TGTGCCAGCAGCGTATGGGGACAGGGCCAATCAGATACGCAGTATTTT.

This clone was seen just once. The chain employs TRBV25-1 and TRBJ2-7; 15 bases are shared with TRBD2. The germline V gene encodes CDR1 MGHDK and CDR2 SYGVNS. The CDR3 covers 17 residues. V was clipped by 3 bases and J by 6 bases; unmatched bases: 9. CDR3 coding DNA: TGTGCCAGCAGTGACTCCGGACTAGCGGGAGGGCGGGTCGAGCAGTACTTC. It is translated as CASSDSGLAGGRVEQYF.

The gene calls are TRBV28 and TRBJ1-2; possibly TRBD1 for D (6 bases). The V gene's germline CDR1 is MDHEN and CDR2 SYDVKM. CDR3 length equals 14 residues. V was trimmed by 1 base and J by 4 bases, leaving 10 bases between them. The CDR3 nucleotides are TGTGCCAGCAGTTTATTCGGGGGCGGCTATGGCTACACCTTC. Amino acid sequence: CASSLFGGGYGYTF.

Only one count was recorded for this clone. This chain uses TRBV6-5 with TRBJ2-3; possibly TRBD1 for D (6 bases). The V end was cut by 0 bases, the J end by 4 bases, with 14 bases between. This CDR3 contains 16 residues. The V gene's germline CDR1 is MNHEY and CDR2 SVGAGI. In nucleotides, the CDR3 is TGTGCCAGCAGTTACTCGACACAGGGATACTCAGATACGCAGTATTTT. Protein product: CASSYSTQGYSDTQYF.

This chain joins TRBV11-2 and TRBJ2-1; D is unresolved. Germline CDR1 reads SGHAT; CDR2 reads FQNNGV. V dropped 3 bases and J dropped 6 bases, with 12 bases sitting between them. The CDR3 is 14 amino acids. The CDR3 coding sequence is TGTGCCAGCAGCTTTAGATTGTCGATCAATGAGCAGTTCTTC. This gives the protein CASSFRLSINEQFF.

This clone has just one count. This chain uses TRBV5-6 with TRBJ1-5, with TRBD1 identical over 9 bases. After removal of 4 bases from V and 1 base from J, the junction contained 6 bases not matched to a gene. CDR1 SGHDT and CDR2 YYEEEE come from the germline V gene. The CDR3 runs 16 residues. The CDR3 coding sequence is TGTGCCAGCAGCCCTCCCGGGACAGGGAGCAATCAGCCCCAGCATTTT. This translates into CASSPPGTGSNQPQHF.

This sequence joins TRBV5-8 and TRBJ2-2, with 9 bases lining up with TRBD2. J gave up 4 bases and V 2 bases, and 3 bases lay outside the gene matches. The CDR3 runs 15 residues. Germline V CDR1 and CDR2: SGHTS, YDEGEE. CDR3 nucleotides: TGTGCCAGCAGCTTTAGCGGGAGAGGCACCGGGGAGCTGTTTTTT. As protein: CASSFSGRGTGELFF.

V gene TRBV28 combines with J gene TRBJ1-5; 8 nucleotides align to TRBD1. Germline assignment: CDR1 MDHEN and CDR2 SYDVKM. The CDR3 is made up of 16 amino acids. Trimming took 2 bases from V and 4 from J; bases not matched to a gene: 7. The CDR3 DNA reads as TGTGCCAGCAGTTTAGGCCCGGGACAGGATAATCAGCCCCAGCATTTT. Translated: CASSLGPGQDNQPQHF.

The V and J genes are TRBV7-2 and TRBJ2-3, with D perhaps TRBD2 (6 bases). Germline V gene sequence: CDR1 SGHTA, CDR2 FQGNSA. Deletions cut 5 bases from V and 0 bases from J, with 15 bases between. The CDR3 loop spans 16 amino acids. The CDR3 loop is CASSDPLASSTDTQYF. CDR3 nucleotide sequence: TGTGCCAGCAGCGACCCCCTAGCGAGTAGCACAGATACGCAGTATTTT.

This sequence joins TRBV7-8 and TRBJ2-7; the D gene could be TRBD1 or TRBD2 (5 bases each). V was clipped by 2 bases and J by 6 bases, with 17 bases between them. Germline values: CDR1 SGHVS, CDR2 FQNEAQ. The CDR3 extends over 15 amino acids. CDR3 DNA sequence: TGTGCCAGCAGCTTACCTAAGGGACGAGGGGTCGAGCAGTACTTC. Its protein is CASSLPKGRGVEQYF.

V and J are TRBV15 and TRBJ2-4, with D possibly TRBD1 on 6 matching bases. The CDR3 covers 17 residues. The germline V gene has CDR1 LNHNV and CDR2 YYDKDF (reference sequence). Trimming cost V 3 bases and J 0 bases, with 15 bases left between them. The CDR3 here is CATSSGRTDLAKNIQYF. CDR3 nucleotides: TGTGCCACCAGCAGCGGTCGGACAGACCTAGCCAAAAACATTCAGTACTTC. Full variable domain (remainder filled in from reference TRBV15 and TRBJ2-4): DAMVIQNPRYQVTQFGKPVTLSCSQTLNHNVMYWYQQKSSQAPKLLFHYYDKDFNNEADTPDNFQSRRPNTSFCFLDIRSPGLGDTAMYLCATSSGRTDLAKNIQYFGAGTRLSVL.